This is a list of T cell receptor beta chains from one sample in a study of cytomegalovirus exposure and HLA in healthy donors. Libraries were prepared by immunoSEQ multiplex PCR; TCRdb keeps only in-frame clonotypes and omits some of them. This specimen shows tens of thousands of clones; the ten leading clones hold approximately 15%. Sequencing used PBMCs. Receptor source: a man in his fifties in good health and CMV-seropositive. Each CDR3 is given with its conserved first and last residue. A D gene is named only where the DNA matches it firmly.

j_gene: TRBJ2-2
v_gene: TRBV9
d_gene: .
CDR3aa: CASSVAGGSHTGELFF
CDR3nt: TGTGCCAGCAGCGTAGCTGGCGGGTCCCACACCGGGGAGCTGTTTTTT

j_gene: TRBJ1-2
v_gene: TRBV6-5
d_gene: .
CDR3aa: CASSPRDTYGYTF
CDR3nt: TGTGCCAGCAGTCCCCGGGACACCTATGGCTACACCTTC

j_gene: TRBJ2-2
v_gene: TRBV19
d_gene: .
CDR3aa: CASSGQHTNTGELFF
CDR3nt: TGTGCCAGTAGTGGTCAACACACGAACACCGGGGAGCTGTTTTTT

j_gene: TRBJ1-1
v_gene: TRBV7-9
d_gene: TRBD1
CDR3aa: CASSPGQAEAFF
CDR3nt: TGTGCCAGCAGCCCGGGACAGGCTGAAGCTTTCTTT

j_gene: TRBJ1-5
v_gene: TRBV19
d_gene: .
CDR3aa: CASREGGDHSNQPQHF
CDR3nt: TGTGCCAGTAGGGAGGGAGGGGACCATAGCAATCAGCCCCAGCATTTT

j_gene: TRBJ1-1
v_gene: TRBV29-1
d_gene: TRBD1
CDR3aa: CSGSVGQGDTEAFF
CDR3nt: TGCAGCGGTTCCGTGGGACAGGGCGATACTGAAGCTTTCTTT

j_gene: TRBJ2-1
v_gene: TRBV30
d_gene: .
CDR3aa: CAWTTGSGNEQFF
CDR3nt: TGTGCCTGGACGACAGGATCCGGCAATGAGCAGTTCTTC

j_gene: TRBJ2-3
v_gene: TRBV30
d_gene: .
CDR3aa: CAWSVQGLTDTQYF
CDR3nt: TGTGCCTGGAGTGTTCAAGGACTAACAGATACGCAGTATTTT

j_gene: TRBJ1-1
v_gene: TRBV20-1
d_gene: .
CDR3aa: CSARAAAEAFF
CDR3nt: TGCAGTGCTAGAGCTGCAGCTGAAGCTTTCTTT

j_gene: TRBJ1-5
v_gene: TRBV6-5
d_gene: TRBD1
CDR3aa: CASSYGQGQPQHF
CDR3nt: TGTGCCAGCAGCTACGGACAGGGTCAGCCCCAGCATTTT